This T cell receptor (beta chain) was found in a study of regulatory T cells in long-lasting Graves disease. Sample time point: newly diagnosed GD, antithyroid drugs for less than 3 months. After RNA was extracted from PBMCs, the TCR library was made from it. Libraries of TCR beta came from iRepertoire HTBI primers plus Arm-PCR of CDR3 regions. One entry per CDR3 protein, called by TCRdb with MiXCR from the multiplex PCR reads. The repertoire holds approximately 470,000 distinct CDR3 sequences, about a sixth seen once, with 12% in the top ten. The CDR3 is made up of 16 amino acids. Germline CDR1 and CDR2: WNHNN and SYGVQD (reference sequence). The V and J ends lost 1 base and 5 bases respectively, with 18 bases between them. This clonotype has only a few counts. This sample also belongs to another study, concerning T cells in Graves' hyperthyroidism and ophthalmopathy. Turning to that study: Criteria for exclusion of patients were uncontrolled infection, other autoimmune disease, pregnancy or lactation.

This receptor was taken from a man between 40 and 49 years old with Graves disease. The rearrangement uses TRBV10-1 and TRBJ2-7; tentative D call: TRBD1 (5 bases). This specimen was peripheral blood mononuclear cells (PBMCs), taken at new diagnosis, from a patient treated with antithyroid drugs. The CDR3 DNA follows: TGCGCCAGCAGTGAGTTTGTAGGGGCTTCCTATGACGAGCAGTACTTC. Translated, it gives CASSEFVGASYDEQYF.